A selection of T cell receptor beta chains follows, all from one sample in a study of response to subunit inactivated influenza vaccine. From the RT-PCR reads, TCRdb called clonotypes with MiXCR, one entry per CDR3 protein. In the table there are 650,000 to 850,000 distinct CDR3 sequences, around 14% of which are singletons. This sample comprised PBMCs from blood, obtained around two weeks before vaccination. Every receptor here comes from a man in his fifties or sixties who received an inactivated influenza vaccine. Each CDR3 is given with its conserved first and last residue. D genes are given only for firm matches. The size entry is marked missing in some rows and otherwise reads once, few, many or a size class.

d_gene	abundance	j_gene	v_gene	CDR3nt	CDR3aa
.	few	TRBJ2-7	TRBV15	TGTGCCACCAGCAGAGATTCGGGGCTCGAAGGCTACGAGCAGTACTTC	CATSRDSGLEGYEQYF
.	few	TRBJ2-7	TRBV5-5	TGTGCCAGCAGCTCGACGACAGGAAGCTCCTACGAGCAGTACTTC	CASSSTTGSSYEQYF
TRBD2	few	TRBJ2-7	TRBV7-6	TGTGCCAGCAGCTTCGGGACTAGCGGACCGGGCTCCTACGAGCAGTACTTC	CASSFGTSGPGSYEQYF
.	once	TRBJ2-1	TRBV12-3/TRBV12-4	TGTGCCAGCAGTTTAGGGTGGGGGGAACTTTTC	CASSLGWGELF
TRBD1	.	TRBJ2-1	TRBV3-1	TGTGCCAGCAGCCCAGGGGGCGTGTGGAATGAGCAGTTCTTC	CASSPGGVWNEQFF
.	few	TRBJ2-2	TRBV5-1	TGCGCCAGCAGCTTGGCGGTGGGAAGATACACCGGGGAGCTGTTTTTT	CASSLAVGRYTGELFF
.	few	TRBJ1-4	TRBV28	TGTGCCAGCAGTCAGACCTGGGGGGATGAAAAACTGTTTTTT	CASSQTWGDEKLFF
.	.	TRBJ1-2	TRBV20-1	TGCAGTGCTAGAGTGGGTGGTCTTTCCAACTATGGCTACACCTTC	CSARVGGLSNYGYTF
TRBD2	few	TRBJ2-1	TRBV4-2	TGTGCCAGCAGCCCACTAGCGGGAACGCACAATGAGCAGTTCTTC	CASSPLAGTHNEQFF
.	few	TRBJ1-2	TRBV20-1	TGCAGTGCTAGAGATACATCAGGGCGCTATGGCTACACCTTC	CSARDTSGRYGYTF
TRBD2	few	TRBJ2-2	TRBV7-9	TGTGCCAGCACGGCTAGCGGGAACACCGGGGAGCTGTTTTTT	CASTASGNTGELFF
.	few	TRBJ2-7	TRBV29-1	TGCAGCGTTGCGGCAGCCCCGCGGGGCGAGCAGTACTTC	CSVAAAPRGEQYF
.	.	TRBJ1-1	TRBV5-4	TGTGCCAGCAGCCTACTACAGGGTGAAGCTTTCTTT	CASSLLQGEAFF